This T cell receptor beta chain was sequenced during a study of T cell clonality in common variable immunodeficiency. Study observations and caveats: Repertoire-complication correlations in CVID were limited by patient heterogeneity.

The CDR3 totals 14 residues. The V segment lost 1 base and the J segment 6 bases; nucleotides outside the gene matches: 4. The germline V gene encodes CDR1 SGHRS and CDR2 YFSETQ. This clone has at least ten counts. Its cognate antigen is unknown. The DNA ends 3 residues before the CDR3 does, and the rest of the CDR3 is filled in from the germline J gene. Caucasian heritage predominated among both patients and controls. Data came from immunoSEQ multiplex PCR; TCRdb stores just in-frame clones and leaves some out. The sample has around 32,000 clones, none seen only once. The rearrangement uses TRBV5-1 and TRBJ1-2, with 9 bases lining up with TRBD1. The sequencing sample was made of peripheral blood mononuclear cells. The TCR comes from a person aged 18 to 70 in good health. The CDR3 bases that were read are TGCGCCAGCAGCTTGACAGGGGGCCAAAATGGC. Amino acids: CASSLTGGQNG. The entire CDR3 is CASSLTGGQNGYTF.